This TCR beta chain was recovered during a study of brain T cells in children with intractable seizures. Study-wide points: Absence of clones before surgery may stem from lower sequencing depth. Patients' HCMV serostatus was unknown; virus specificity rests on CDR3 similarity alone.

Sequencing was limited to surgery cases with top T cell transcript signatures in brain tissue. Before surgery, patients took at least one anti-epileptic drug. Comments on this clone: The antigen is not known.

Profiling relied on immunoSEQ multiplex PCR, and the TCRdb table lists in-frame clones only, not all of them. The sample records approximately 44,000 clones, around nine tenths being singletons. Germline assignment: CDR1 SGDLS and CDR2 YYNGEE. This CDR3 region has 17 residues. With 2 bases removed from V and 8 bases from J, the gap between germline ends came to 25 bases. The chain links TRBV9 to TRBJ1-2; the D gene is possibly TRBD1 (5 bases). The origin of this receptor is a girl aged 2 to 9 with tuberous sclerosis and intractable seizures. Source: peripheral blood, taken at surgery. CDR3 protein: CASSVGHSPKTYGGYTF. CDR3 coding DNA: TGTGCCAGCAGCGTGGGGCACTCCCCAAAAACTTATGGCGGCTACACCTTC.